This paragraph covers one T cell receptor (beta chain) sequence. Its binding antigen is unknown. No clone much larger than this one lies a single base away; base qualities are absent. Library creation used the immunoSEQ multiplex PCR assay. The authors processed their data as follows. A statistical classification framework was built for diagnosing cytomegalovirus status from the catalog of TCR beta chain sequences. Sourced from immuneACCESS, this table was stored by TCRdb with only in-frame sequences that have V and J called. A share of the clones is absent; for the studies checked, an unresolved V gene accounts for under half, and the remainder has no known explanation. From that table come the V and J calls and clone size; the DNA was used to work out D and trimming. Recorded for this sample are over 120,000 clones; roughly 93% of them occurred a single time. The ten top clones hold about 2% of the sample.

The source of the sample is a study of cytomegalovirus exposure and HLA in healthy donors (dated 2017 in TCRdb). The study in broad terms: According to a later analysis, the roughly 120 validation repertoires were produced on the same platform as the 700 or so repertoires of the first cohort. High-throughput TCR immunosequencing, statistical association of individual TCRs with disease status, and machine learning were combined to predict cytomegalovirus infection status. The study was designed to test whether signatures of past pathogen exposure could be identified by cataloging public T cell receptors. In addition to the first cohort of approximately 670 subjects, a separate validation cohort of 120 different subjects was used.

The donors were included in the validation cohort of 130 or so subjects, a group kept apart from the 666-subject first cohort. From the cysteine up to the phenylalanine, the CDR3 has a length of 15 residues. The only DNA kept is the CDR3, 45 bases in frame from the first base. Per the germline V gene, MDHEN is the CDR1 and SYDVKM is the CDR2. After removal of 8 bases from V and 7 bases from J, the junction retains 13 bases not matched to a gene. Results and caveats for the whole study, not just this receptor: Across donors, most TCR sequences were observed very rarely, whereas some public TCRs were present in many individuals. All 120 or so repertoires were used to score co-occurrence in the validation cohort in a later analysis, because that analysis had no HLA typing for the cohort. The authors suggested that the approach could potentially be generalized to other disease states and immunological phenotypes. The classifier was reported to diagnose cytomegalovirus status with high specificity and sensitivity in both the original and validation cohorts. In vitro tests confirmed that a few of the cytomegalovirus-associated TCR beta chains recognize cytomegalovirus antigens. In the study, approximately 160 TCR beta chains were listed as associated with cytomegalovirus. In a later analysis, TCRs clustered in the first cohort were found to also tend to co-occur in the 120 validation repertoires, with approximately 95% of cluster scores above 0.

Sequencing used PBMCs. This chain joins TRBV28 to TRBJ1-2; 10 central bases correspond to TRBD1. This receptor was taken from a man between 18 and 35 years old in good health and CMV-seropositive. The nucleotides read TGTGCCAGCGGCTTACCCCGGGACAGGGGTCCTGGCTACACCTTC. Its protein reads: CASGLPRDRGPGYTF.